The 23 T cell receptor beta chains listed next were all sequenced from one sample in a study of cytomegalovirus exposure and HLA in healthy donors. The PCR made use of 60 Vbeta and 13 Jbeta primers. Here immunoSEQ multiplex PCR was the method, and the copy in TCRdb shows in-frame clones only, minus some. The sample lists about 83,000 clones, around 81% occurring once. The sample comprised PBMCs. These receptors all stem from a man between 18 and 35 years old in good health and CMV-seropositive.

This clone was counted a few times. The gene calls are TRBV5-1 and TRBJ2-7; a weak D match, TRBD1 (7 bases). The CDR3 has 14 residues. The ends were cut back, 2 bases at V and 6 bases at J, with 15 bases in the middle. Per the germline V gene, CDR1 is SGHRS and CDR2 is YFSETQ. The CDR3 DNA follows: TGCGCCAGCAGCTTAGAGGAGGGGGCACTCGAGCAGTACTTC. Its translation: CASSLEEGALEQYF.

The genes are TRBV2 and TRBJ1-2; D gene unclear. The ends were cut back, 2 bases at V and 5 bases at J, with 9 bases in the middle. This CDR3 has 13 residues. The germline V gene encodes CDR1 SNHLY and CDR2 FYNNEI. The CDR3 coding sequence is TGTGCCAGCAGTGAATGGCTGGCATATGGCTACACCTTC. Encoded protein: CASSEWLAYGYTF.

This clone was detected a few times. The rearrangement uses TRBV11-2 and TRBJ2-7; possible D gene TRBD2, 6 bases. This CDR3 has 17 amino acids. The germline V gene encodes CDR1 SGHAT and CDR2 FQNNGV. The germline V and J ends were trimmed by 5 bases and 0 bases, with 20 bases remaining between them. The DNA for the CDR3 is TGTGCCAGCAGCCCCTTTTCTGGCGGGACTTACTCCTACGAGCAGTACTTC. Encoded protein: CASSPFSGGTYSYEQYF.

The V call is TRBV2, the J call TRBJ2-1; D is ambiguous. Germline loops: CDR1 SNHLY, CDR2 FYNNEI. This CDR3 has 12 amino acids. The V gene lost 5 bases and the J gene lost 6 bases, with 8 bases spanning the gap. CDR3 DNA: TGTGCCAGCAGTCGCAGAATCAATGAGCAGTTCTTC. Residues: CASSRRINEQFF. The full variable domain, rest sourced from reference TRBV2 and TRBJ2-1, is EPEVTQTPSHQVTQMGQEVILRCVPISNHLYFYWYRQILGQKVEFLVSFYNNEISEKSEIFDDQFSVERPDGSNFTLKIRSTKLEDSAMYFCASSRRINEQFFGPGTRLTVL.

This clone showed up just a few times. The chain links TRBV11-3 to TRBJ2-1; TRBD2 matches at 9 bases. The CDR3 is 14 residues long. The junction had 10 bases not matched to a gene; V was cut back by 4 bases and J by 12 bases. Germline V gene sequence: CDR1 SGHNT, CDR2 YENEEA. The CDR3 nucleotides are TGTGCCAGCAGCTCCCGCATAGCGGGGGACCTGCAGTTCTTC. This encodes CASSSRIAGDLQFF.

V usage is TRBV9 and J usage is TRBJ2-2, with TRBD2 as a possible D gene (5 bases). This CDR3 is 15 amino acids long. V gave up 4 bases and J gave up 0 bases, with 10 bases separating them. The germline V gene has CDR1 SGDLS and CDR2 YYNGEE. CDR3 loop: CASSPRTANTGELFF. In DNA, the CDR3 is TGTGCCAGCAGCCCCCGGACTGCGAACACCGGGGAGCTGTTTTTT.

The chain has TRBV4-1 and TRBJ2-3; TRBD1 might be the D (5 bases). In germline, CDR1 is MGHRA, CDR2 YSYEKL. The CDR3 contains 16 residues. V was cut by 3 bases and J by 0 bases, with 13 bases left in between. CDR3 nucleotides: TGCGCCAGCAGCCAGGAGCAGGGCGGCAGCACAGATACGCAGTATTTT. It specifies CASSQEQGGSTDTQYF.

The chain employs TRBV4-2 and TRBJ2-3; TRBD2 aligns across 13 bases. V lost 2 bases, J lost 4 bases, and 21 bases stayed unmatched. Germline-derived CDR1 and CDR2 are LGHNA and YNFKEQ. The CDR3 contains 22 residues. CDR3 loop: CASSQSYLGLVTSGRAADTQYF. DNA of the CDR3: TGTGCCAGCAGCCAATCCTATCTTGGGCTGGTAACTAGCGGGAGGGCTGCAGATACGCAGTATTTT.

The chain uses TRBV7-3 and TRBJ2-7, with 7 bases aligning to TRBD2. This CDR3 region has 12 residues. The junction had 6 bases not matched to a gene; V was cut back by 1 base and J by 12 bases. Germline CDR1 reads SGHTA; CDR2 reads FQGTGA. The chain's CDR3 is CASSLNQRELYF. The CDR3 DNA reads TGTGCCAGCAGCTTAAATCAGCGGGAACTGTACTTC.

This CDR3 reads CASSDPSTGDTEAFF. DNA for the CDR3: TGTGCCAGCAGTGATCCTTCGACAGGGGACACTGAAGCTTTCTTT. V and J are TRBV25-1 and TRBJ1-1, with 8 nucleotides matching TRBD1. V shed 3 bases, J shed 3 bases, and the junction held 6 bases outside the gene matches. Germline V gene sequence: CDR1 MGHDK, CDR2 SYGVNS. The CDR3 spans 15 residues. The full variable domain, rest sourced from reference TRBV25-1 and TRBJ1-1, is EADIYQTPRYLVIGTGKKITLECSQTMGHDKMYWYQQDPGMELHLIHYSYGVNSTEKGDLSSESTVSRIRTEHFPLTLESARPSHTSQYLCASSDPSTGDTEAFFGQGTRLTVV.

CDR3 amino acids: CASSQDLLALQETQYF. The CDR3 DNA follows: TGTGCCAGCAGCCAAGACTTACTAGCCCTACAAGAGACCCAGTACTTC. The chain employs TRBV4-2 and TRBJ2-5; a weak D match, TRBD2 (6 bases). The CDR3 length is 16 residues. The germline V gene encodes CDR1 LGHNA and CDR2 YNFKEQ. The V end lost 0 bases, the J end lost 2 bases, and 13 bases lay between the germline ends.

The CDR3 loop is CASSQADNHYGYTF. The CDR3 DNA is TGCGCCAGCAGCCAGGCGGACAACCACTATGGCTACACCTTC. J is TRBJ1-2 and V is TRBV4-1, with D tentatively TRBD1 (5 bases). Germline V gene data show CDR1 as MGHRA and CDR2 as YSYEKL. The V and J ends lost 3 bases and 3 bases respectively, with 11 bases between them. The CDR3 sequence is 14 residues long.

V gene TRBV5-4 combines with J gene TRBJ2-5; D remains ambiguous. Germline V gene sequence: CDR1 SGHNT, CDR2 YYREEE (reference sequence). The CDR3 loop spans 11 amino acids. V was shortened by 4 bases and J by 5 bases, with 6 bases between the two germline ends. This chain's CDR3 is CASSIRETQYF. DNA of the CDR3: TGTGCCAGCAGCATTCGGGAGACCCAGTACTTC.

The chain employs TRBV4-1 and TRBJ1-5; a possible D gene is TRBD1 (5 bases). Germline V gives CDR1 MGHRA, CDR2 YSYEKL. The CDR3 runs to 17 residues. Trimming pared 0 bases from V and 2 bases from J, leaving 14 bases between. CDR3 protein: CASSQDSRGLGNQPQHF. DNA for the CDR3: TGCGCCAGCAGCCAAGATTCTAGGGGTTTAGGCAATCAGCCCCAGCATTTT.

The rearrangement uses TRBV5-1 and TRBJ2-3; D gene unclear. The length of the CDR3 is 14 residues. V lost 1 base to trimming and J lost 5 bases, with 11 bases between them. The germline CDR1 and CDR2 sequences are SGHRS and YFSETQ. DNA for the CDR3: TGCGCCAGCAGCTTGTTGGCCCATCAAGATACGCAGTATTTT. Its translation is CASSLLAHQDTQYF.

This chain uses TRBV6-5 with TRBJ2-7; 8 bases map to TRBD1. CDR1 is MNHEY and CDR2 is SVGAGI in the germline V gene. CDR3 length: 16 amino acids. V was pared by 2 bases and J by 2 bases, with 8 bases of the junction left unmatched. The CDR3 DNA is TGTGCCAGCAGTTACATTCGGGTGACAGGGGCCTACGAGCAGTACTTC. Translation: CASSYIRVTGAYEQYF.

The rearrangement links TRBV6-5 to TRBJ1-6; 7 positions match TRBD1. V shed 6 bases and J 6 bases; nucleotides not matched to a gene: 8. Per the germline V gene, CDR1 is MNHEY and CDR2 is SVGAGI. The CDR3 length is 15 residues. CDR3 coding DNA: TGTGCCAGCAGACCCCCGGGACAGCCTAATTCACCCCTCCACTTT. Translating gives CASRPPGQPNSPLHF.

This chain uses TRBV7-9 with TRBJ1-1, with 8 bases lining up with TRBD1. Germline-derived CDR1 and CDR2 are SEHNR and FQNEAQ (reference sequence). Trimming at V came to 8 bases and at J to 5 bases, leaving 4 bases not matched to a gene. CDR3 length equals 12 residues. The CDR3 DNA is TGTGCCAGCCAGGGGGCGCGGACTGAAGCTTTCTTT. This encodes CASQGARTEAFF. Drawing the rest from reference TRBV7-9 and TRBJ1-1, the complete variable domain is DTGVSQNPRHKITKRGQNVTFRCDPISEHNRLYWYRQTLGQGPEFLTYFQNEAQLEKSRLLSDRFSAERPKGSFSTLEIQRTEQGDSAMYLCASQGARTEAFFGQGTRLTVV.

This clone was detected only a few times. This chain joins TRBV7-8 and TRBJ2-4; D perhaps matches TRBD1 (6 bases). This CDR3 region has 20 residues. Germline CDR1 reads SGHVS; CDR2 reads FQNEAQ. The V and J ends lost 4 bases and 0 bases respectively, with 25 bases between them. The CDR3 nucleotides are TGTGCCAGCAGCTCCACTAACAGGGACCGACTAATCCTAGCCAAAAACATTCAGTACTTC. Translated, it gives CASSSTNRDRLILAKNIQYF.

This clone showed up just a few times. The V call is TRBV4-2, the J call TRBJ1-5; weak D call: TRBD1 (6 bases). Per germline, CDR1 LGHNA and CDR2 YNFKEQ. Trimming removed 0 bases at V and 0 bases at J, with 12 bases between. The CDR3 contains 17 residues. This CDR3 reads CASSQDHGTYSNQPQHF. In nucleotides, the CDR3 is TGTGCCAGCAGCCAAGATCATGGGACATATAGCAATCAGCCCCAGCATTTT.

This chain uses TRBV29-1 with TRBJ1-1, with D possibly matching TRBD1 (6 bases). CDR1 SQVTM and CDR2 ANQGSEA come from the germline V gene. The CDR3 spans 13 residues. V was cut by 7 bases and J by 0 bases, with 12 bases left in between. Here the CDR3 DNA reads TGCAGCGCCATAGGACAGATGAACACTGAAGCTTTCTTT. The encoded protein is CSAIGQMNTEAFF.

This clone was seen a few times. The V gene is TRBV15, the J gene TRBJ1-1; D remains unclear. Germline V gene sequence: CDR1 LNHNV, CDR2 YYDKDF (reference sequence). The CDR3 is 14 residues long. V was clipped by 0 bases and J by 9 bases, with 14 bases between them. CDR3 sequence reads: CATSRDSSGVKAFF. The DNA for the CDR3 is TGTGCCACCAGCAGAGATTCGTCGGGTGTTAAAGCTTTCTTT.

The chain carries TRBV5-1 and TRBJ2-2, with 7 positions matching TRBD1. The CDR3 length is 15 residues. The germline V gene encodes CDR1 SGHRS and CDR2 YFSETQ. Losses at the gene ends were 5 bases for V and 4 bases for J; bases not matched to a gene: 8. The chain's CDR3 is CASRRGRGGTGELFF. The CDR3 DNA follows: TGCGCCAGCAGAAGGGGGCGCGGTGGCACCGGGGAGCTGTTTTTT.